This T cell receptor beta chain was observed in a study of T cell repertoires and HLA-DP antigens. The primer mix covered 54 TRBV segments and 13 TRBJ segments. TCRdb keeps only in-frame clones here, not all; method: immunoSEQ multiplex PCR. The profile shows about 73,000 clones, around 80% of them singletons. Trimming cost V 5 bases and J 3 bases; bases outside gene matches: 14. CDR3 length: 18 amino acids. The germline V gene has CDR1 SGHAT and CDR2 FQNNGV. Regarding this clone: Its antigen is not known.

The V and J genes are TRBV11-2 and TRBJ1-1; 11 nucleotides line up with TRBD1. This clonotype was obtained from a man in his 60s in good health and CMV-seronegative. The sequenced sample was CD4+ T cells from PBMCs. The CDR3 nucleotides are TGTGCCAGCAGCCGTCGGGACAGGGGGTTCAGAATGGACACTGAAGCTTTCTTT. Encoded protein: CASSRRDRGFRMDTEAFF.